A single TCR beta chain is shown here with its context. No cognate antigen has been identified for it. Base qualities are not provided; no much larger clone lies one nucleotide away. Taken from the germline V gene, the CDR1 and CDR2 loops are SGHVS and FQNEAQ. Germline trimming amounts to 2 bases on V and 2 bases on J, with 4 as the count of junction bases outside the gene matches. From the cysteine through the phenylalanine, the CDR3 covers 15 amino acids. The sequence is cut down to CDR3 DNA, 45 bases in frame from base 1. This sample is drawn from a study of response to subunit inactivated influenza vaccine (dated by TCRdb to 2017 to 2018). For context, the study as a whole: Deep quantitative profiling of the T cell receptor repertoire was used in the study to follow responses to a trivalent subunit inactivated influenza vaccine.

Libraries were built with RT-PCR. The run used an Illumina HiSeq 2500. The public sequencing data were trimmed at Q25 with fastp and processed into clonotypes with MiXCR by TCRdb, which kept only in-frame beta chains. CDR3 protein duplicates are merged, each entry listing the most common genes and DNA. In this sample the table shows fewer than 650,000 distinct CDR3 sequences, roughly 13% of which occur a single time. The leading ten clones occupy 10% to 15% of the sample. The time point label of this sample denotes: approximately 40 days after influenza vaccine administration. The research as a whole found: According to the authors, only a limited number of new T cells may be recruited by each seasonal influenza vaccination.

The TCR was taken from a man aged 50 or older who received an inactivated influenza vaccine. Donor details come from another sample of the same person, matched by shared clones. The sequences come from PBMCs from blood, collected more than 35 days after vaccination. Recombination linked TRBV7-8 to TRBJ2-3, and 7 bases in between align with TRBD2. The CDR3 is CASSLLAENTDTQYF. The DNA sequence follows: TGTGCCAGCAGCTTACTAGCGGAGAACACAGATACGCAGTATTTT. Joined to the reference TRBV7-8 and TRBJ2-3 proteins, this CDR3 gives the full variable domain: GAGVSQSPRYKVAKRGQDVALRCDPISGHVSLFWYQQALGQGPEFLTYFQNEAQLDKSGLPSDRFFAERPEGSVSTLKIQRTQQEDSAVYLCASSLLAENTDTQYFGPGTRLTVL.